A selection of T cell receptor beta chains follows, all from one sample in a study of T cell changes during pregnancy in multiple sclerosis. TCRdb's copy holds only in-frame clones and misses some; the assay was immunoSEQ multiplex PCR. The sample holds more than 50,000 clones, more than 80% seen once. The sequenced sample was CD4+ T cells from peripheral blood mononuclear cells, obtained after pregnancy. These receptors originate from a female donor in good health, enrolled as a control in a pregnancy study. Both conserved end residues are part of each CDR3. A D gene is named only where the DNA matches it firmly. Clone size is shown for a subset of rows, as once, few, many or a class of expanded clone.

TRBV10-3,.,.,TRBJ1-2,TGTGCCATCAGTGAGCTAAAAGGGGGTAACTATGGCTACACCTTC,CAISELKGGNYGYTF
TRBV7-2,.,once,TRBJ1-6,TGTGCCAGCAGCTTAGAACAGGGTCGGCTTTCACCCCTCCACTTT,CASSLEQGRLSPLHF
TRBV9,.,few,TRBJ1-1,TGTGCCAGCAGCGTAGTAGCGGGGGATACTGAAGCTTTCTTT,CASSVVAGDTEAFF
TRBV7-2,TRBD2,.,TRBJ2-7,TGTGCCAGCAGCTTTAGCGGGGGGTATCAATACGAGCAGTACTTC,CASSFSGGYQYEQYF
TRBV6-5,.,.,TRBJ2-3,TGTGCCAGCAGGACATCTAGCACAGATACGCAGTATTTT,CASRTSSTDTQYF
TRBV6-1,TRBD1,.,TRBJ1-6,TGTGCCAGCAGTGAATTGACAGGGAATAATTCACCCCTCCACTTT,CASSELTGNNSPLHF
TRBV30,TRBD1,.,TRBJ1-2,TGTGCCTGGAGTCGGGGACAGGGGGCGAGCTATGGCTACACCTTC,CAWSRGQGASYGYTF
TRBV7-2,TRBD1,.,TRBJ1-5,TGTGCTTCAACGGGACAGGTCAATCAGCCCCAGCATTTT,CASTGQVNQPQHF
TRBV7-2,.,once,TRBJ1-2,TGTGCCAGCAGCTTACCGGGTCGCGACTATGGCTACACCTTC,CASSLPGRDYGYTF
TRBV6-1,.,.,TRBJ2-1,TGTGCCAGCAGTCCCGTCGGACACTACAATGAGCAGTTCTTC,CASSPVGHYNEQFF
TRBV7-6,TRBD1,.,TRBJ2-1,TGTGCCAGCAGCTTTGGACAGGGGAACAATGAGCAGTTCTTC,CASSFGQGNNEQFF
TRBV19,.,once,TRBJ1-5,TGTGCCAGTAGTATCAGGGCTCGCAATCAGCCCCAGCATTTT,CASSIRARNQPQHF
TRBV18,.,.,TRBJ1-1,TGTGCCAGCTCACCAGGAGGTTCGGACACTGAAGCTTTCTTT,CASSPGGSDTEAFF
TRBV9,.,few,TRBJ1-6,TGTGCCAGCAGCACTACCCAGGGAGGAGATTCACCCCTCCACTTT,CASSTTQGGDSPLHF
TRBV19,TRBD1,.,TRBJ1-4,TGTGCCAGTAGGCCTGCCAGGGGGTATGGAGCAACTAATGAAAAACTGTTTTTT,CASRPARGYGATNEKLFF
TRBV7-9,TRBD1,.,TRBJ1-2,TGTGCCAGCAGCTGGACAGGGGGGACGGGTGGCTACACCTTC,CASSWTGGTGGYTF
TRBV7-2,TRBD2,.,TRBJ2-3,TGTGCCAGCAGCTTAGCGACTAGCGGGGCCGATACGCAGTATTTT,CASSLATSGADTQYF
TRBV6-5,TRBD1,.,TRBJ2-1,TGTGCCAGCTTTGCAGGGGGCTCCTACAATGAGCAGTTCTTC,CASFAGGSYNEQFF
TRBV11-2,.,.,TRBJ1-1,TGTGCCAGCAGCTTAGCGGGGGAGGACACTGAAGCTTTCTTT,CASSLAGEDTEAFF
TRBV30,TRBD1,once,TRBJ2-5,TGTGCCTGGATCCCCCGGGACAGGGGCGAGACCCAGTACTTC,CAWIPRDRGETQYF
TRBV4-2,.,.,TRBJ2-5,TGTGCCAGCAGCCAAGACGCAGACTTCGTAGAGACCCAGTACTTC,CASSQDADFVETQYF
TRBV7-7,TRBD1,.,TRBJ2-7,TGTGCCAGCAGCTTAGATGGGACAGGGGGCCACGAGCAGTACTTC,CASSLDGTGGHEQYF
TRBV4-1,TRBD2,.,TRBJ2-1,TGCGCCAGCAGCCAAGTACCGACTAGCGGGGTAGACAATGAGCAGTTCTTC,CASSQVPTSGVDNEQFF
TRBV5-1,TRBD1,.,TRBJ2-7,TGCGCCAGCAGCCAAGACAGGGTACTAAGCGAGCAGTACTTC,CASSQDRVLSEQYF
TRBV5-1,TRBD1,.,TRBJ2-1,TGCGCCAGCAGCTTGGCGACAGGGGGCTACAATGAGCAGTTCTTC,CASSLATGGYNEQFF
TRBV10-3,.,.,TRBJ2-1,TGTGCCATCAGTGCCAACAATGAGCAGTTCTTC,CAISANNEQFF
TRBV6-5,TRBD1,.,TRBJ1-6,TGTGCCAGCAGTTACGCCGACAGGGTCAATTCACCCCTCCACTTT,CASSYADRVNSPLHF
TRBV15,.,.,TRBJ1-1,TGTGCCACCAGCAGAGGGCCAGTCATGAACACTGAAGCTTTCTTT,CATSRGPVMNTEAFF
TRBV5-4,TRBD2,.,TRBJ2-2,TGTGCCAGCAGCTCGGGACTAGCGGGGGCCATGTGGACCGGGGAGCTGTTTTTT,CASSSGLAGAMWTGELFF
TRBV11-3,TRBD1,.,TRBJ2-7,TGTGCCAGCAGCCGGGACAGCTCCTACGAGCAGTACTTC,CASSRDSSYEQYF
TRBV5-1,.,few,TRBJ2-3,TGCGCCAGCAGCTTGTCCGGGTTCACAGATACGCAGTATTTT,CASSLSGFTDTQYF
TRBV6-5,TRBD1,.,TRBJ1-5,TGTGCCAGCAGGTGGGACAGGTCGGCTGGTCAGCCCCAGCATTTT,CASRWDRSAGQPQHF
TRBV5-1,.,.,TRBJ2-1,TGCGCCAGCTCCCAGCCCGCGAGGGCCCAACGTCCTAGCTCCTACAATGAGCAGTTCTTC,CASSQPARAQRPSSYNEQFF
TRBV30,.,once,TRBJ2-5,TGTGCCTGGAAGGGGCCGCGGGAGACCCAGTACTTC,CAWKGPRETQYF
TRBV7-3,TRBD1,once,TRBJ2-7,TGTGCCAGCAGCTTAAGTGCAGGGGGCTACGAGCAGTACTTC,CASSLSAGGYEQYF
TRBV25-1,.,.,TRBJ1-2,TGCGCCAGCAGTGAATATAGGTCGGGGTCCTATGGCTACACCTTC,CASSEYRSGSYGYTF
TRBV15,TRBD1,.,TRBJ1-6,TGTGCCACCAGCAGGGGACAGGGGAATTCACCCCTCCACTTT,CATSRGQGNSPLHF
TRBV2,.,.,TRBJ1-2,TGTGCCAGCAGGAAGGACGGGGATAACTATGGCTACACCTTC,CASRKDGDNYGYTF
TRBV11-3,.,.,TRBJ1-1,TGTGCCAGCAGCTTACTACGTGAAGCTTTCTTT,CASSLLREAFF
TRBV9,TRBD2,.,TRBJ2-5,TGTGCCAGCAGCGTAGGGGATAGCGGGGGCCTTCTAACTCAAGAGACCCAGTACTTC,CASSVGDSGGLLTQETQYF
TRBV2,.,few,TRBJ2-3,TGTGCCAGCAGTGAACGGCGGCCTAGCACAGATACGCAGTATTTT,CASSERRPSTDTQYF
TRBV2,.,.,TRBJ2-1,TGTGCCAGCAGGAGCGGACAGAGCCCAGGCAATGAGCAGTTCTTC,CASRSGQSPGNEQFF
TRBV19,TRBD2,.,TRBJ2-7,TGTGCCAGTAGGACTAGCGAGAGCTCCTACGAGCAGTACTTC,CASRTSESSYEQYF
TRBV2,.,.,TRBJ1-4,TGTGCCAGCTCCTCCGGGGGGTGGAATGAAAAACTGTTTTTT,CASSSGGWNEKLFF
TRBV5-4,.,.,TRBJ1-6,TGTGCCAGCAGCTTGGCTCTTTCTGATTCACCCCTCCACTTT,CASSLALSDSPLHF
TRBV7-2,.,.,TRBJ2-5,TGTGCCAGCAGCTCAAGTTTCGGGGAGACCCAGTACTTC,CASSSSFGETQYF
TRBV27,.,.,TRBJ2-5,TGTGCCAGCAGTTTATCACTCGGGCAAGAGACCCAGTACTTC,CASSLSLGQETQYF
TRBV2,TRBD1,.,TRBJ1-5,TGTGCCAGCAGTGAAAGGGGGCCCAGGCAGCCCCAGCATTTT,CASSERGPRQPQHF
TRBV5-1,.,.,TRBJ2-7,TGCGCCAGCAGCGTGGACAGTGGATACTACGAGCAGTACTTC,CASSVDSGYYEQYF